Included here is one T cell receptor (beta chain) sequence, with context. The sample belongs to a study of blood T cell repertoires in COVID-19. Overall study context: Collection of acute and convalescent COVID-19 samples took place in the United States, Italy and Spain.

Authors' analysis steps: Reference gene primer amplification gave estimated nucleated cell counts. The method was immunoSEQ multiplex PCR; TCRdb's version includes in-frame clones alone and lacks a portion of them. V, J and clone size were drawn from that table, and D and trimming were deduced from the DNA. Among under 350,000 clones listed, about 86% were seen once. CDR1 and CDR2 from the germline V gene are SGHKS and YYEKEE (reference sequence). The CDR3 has 20 amino acids. V dropped 1 base and J dropped 2; count of bases not matched to a gene: 16. Participant ages covered roughly 18 to 89 years across about 22 US areas.

The chain joins TRBV5-5 to TRBJ2-3; TRBD2 agrees at 10 bases. The specimen was PBMCs or T cells enriched from blood (not recorded which). The TCR sequence derives from a woman between 40 and 50 years old with acute COVID-19. The CDR3 loop is CASSLFSSGGAVRPTDTQYF. DNA for the CDR3: TGTGCCAGCAGCTTGTTCTCCAGCGGGGGGGCAGTACGACCCACAGATACGCAGTATTTT.